The rows below give T cell receptor beta chains drawn from one sample of a study of T-cell memory formation after mild COVID-19. TCRdb reprocessed the 5' RACE reads via MiXCR and lists one record per CDR3 protein. The table has 270,000 or so distinct CDR3 sequences, roughly 17% seen once. Sequences were obtained from PBMCs or a T cell subset sorted from them (not recorded which). These receptors were taken from a man aged 18 to 30 who had mild COVID-19 (a few samples of this study predate the infection). Cell type and time point are not known. Each CDR3 is given with its conserved first and last residue. The D gene is left open where the match is weak. Clone size is shown for a subset of rows, as once, few, many or a class of expanded clone.

d_call	clone_size	j_call	v_call	cdr3_nt	cdr3_aa
TRBD1	NA	TRBJ1-5	TRBV6-1	TGTGCCAGCAGCGACAGGGGGGCTAGCAATCAGCCCCAGCATTTT	CASSDRGASNQPQHF
TRBD2	few	TRBJ2-1	TRBV4-3	TGCGCCAGCAGCCAAGATACGGGGGGGGTGGAGTTCTTC	CASSQDTGGVEFF
NA	few	TRBJ2-7	TRBV7-2	TGTGCCAGCAGCTTAGCGCAGGGGAGGTACGAGCAGTACTTC	CASSLAQGRYEQYF
NA	few	TRBJ1-3	TRBV15	TGTGCCACCAGCAGAGATTGGGGCCCTGGAAACACCATATATTTT	CATSRDWGPGNTIYF
NA	many	TRBJ2-1	TRBV5-1	TGTGCCAGCAGTTCCTACAATGAGCAGTTCTTC	CASSSYNEQFF
TRBD2	NA	TRBJ2-1	TRBV5-1	TGCGCCAGCAGCACCCGACTAGCGGGCAATGAGCAGTTCTTC	CASSTRLAGNEQFF
TRBD2	NA	TRBJ2-3	TRBV3-1	TGTGCCAGCAGCCAAATTGCTAGCGGGGGTGATACGCAGTATTTT	CASSQIASGGDTQYF
NA	medium-sized	TRBJ2-3	TRBV4-3	TGCGCCAGCAGCCAAGTGGGGGGCCCTGCAGATACGCAGTATTTT	CASSQVGGPADTQYF
TRBD1	NA	TRBJ2-7	TRBV2	TGTGCCAGCAGGTCTGTCAGGGGGCGGTACGAGCAGTACTTC	CASRSVRGRYEQYF
NA	NA	TRBJ1-5	TRBV19	TGTGCCAGTAGTATAAATGGGCCGAAGAATCAGCCCCAGCATTTT	CASSINGPKNQPQHF
TRBD1	NA	TRBJ2-3	TRBV2	TGTGCCAGGGGAGACAGGGAACGGACAGATACGCAGTATTTT	CARGDRERTDTQYF
NA	NA	TRBJ1-4	TRBV9	TGTGCCAGCAGCGCTACCCGGGGCGAAAAACTGTTTTTT	CASSATRGEKLFF
NA	few	TRBJ1-1	TRBV18	TGTGCCAGCTCACCTGACAGGAGCACTGAAGCTTTCTTT	CASSPDRSTEAFF
NA	NA	TRBJ2-2	TRBV7-2	TGTGCCAGCAGCGCCGATTCTGGCGGGGAGCTGTTTTTT	CASSADSGGELFF